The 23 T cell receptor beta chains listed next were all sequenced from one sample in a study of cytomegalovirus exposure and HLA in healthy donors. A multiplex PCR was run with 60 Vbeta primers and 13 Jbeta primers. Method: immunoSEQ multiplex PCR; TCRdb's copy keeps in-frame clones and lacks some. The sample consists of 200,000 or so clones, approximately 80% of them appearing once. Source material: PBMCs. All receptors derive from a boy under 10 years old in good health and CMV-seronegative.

CDR3 sequence (DNA): TGTGCCAGCAGTTTATCGGGTACAGGGGGCAGCGAGCAGTACTTC. Translated, it gives CASSLSGTGGSEQYF. The J gene is TRBJ2-7, the V gene TRBV27, with 9 nucleotides matching TRBD1. V was pared by 0 bases and J by 6 bases, with 6 bases of the junction left unmatched. CDR1 is MNHEY and CDR2 is SMNVEV in the germline V gene (reference sequence). This CDR3 contains 15 residues.

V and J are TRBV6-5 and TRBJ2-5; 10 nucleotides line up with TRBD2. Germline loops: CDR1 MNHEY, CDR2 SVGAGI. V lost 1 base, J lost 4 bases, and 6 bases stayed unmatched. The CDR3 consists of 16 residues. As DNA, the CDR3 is TGTGCCAGCAGTTACTGGGGAGCGGGGGGGACAGAGACCCAGTACTTC. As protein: CASSYWGAGGTETQYF.

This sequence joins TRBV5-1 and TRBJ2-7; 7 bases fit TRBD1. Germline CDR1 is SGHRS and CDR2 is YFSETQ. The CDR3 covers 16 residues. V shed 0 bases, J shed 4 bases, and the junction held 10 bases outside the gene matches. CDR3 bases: TGCGCCAGCAGCTTGGGGCGGTCAGGGGGTGAGTACGAGCAGTACTTC. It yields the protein CASSLGRSGGEYEQYF.

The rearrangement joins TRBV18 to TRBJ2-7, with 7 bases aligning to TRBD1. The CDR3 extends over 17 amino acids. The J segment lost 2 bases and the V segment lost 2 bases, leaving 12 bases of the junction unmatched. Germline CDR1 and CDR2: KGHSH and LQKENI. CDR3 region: CASSPATLGTVTYEQYF. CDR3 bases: TGTGCCAGCTCACCAGCGACTTTAGGGACAGTCACCTACGAGCAGTACTTC.

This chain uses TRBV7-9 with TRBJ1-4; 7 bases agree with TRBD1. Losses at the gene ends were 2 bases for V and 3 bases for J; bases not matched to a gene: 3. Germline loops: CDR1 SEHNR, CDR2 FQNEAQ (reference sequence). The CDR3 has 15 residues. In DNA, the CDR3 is TGTGCCAGCAGCTTACTGGGGACAGCTAATGAAAAACTGTTTTTT. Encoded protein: CASSLLGTANEKLFF.

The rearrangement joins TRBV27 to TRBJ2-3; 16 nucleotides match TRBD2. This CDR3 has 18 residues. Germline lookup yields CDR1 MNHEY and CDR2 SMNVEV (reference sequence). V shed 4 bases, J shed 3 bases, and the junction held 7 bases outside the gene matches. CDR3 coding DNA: TGTGCCAGCAGTTCCGGGACTAGCGGGGGGGCTTGGACAGATACGCAGTATTTT. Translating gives CASSSGTSGGAWTDTQYF.

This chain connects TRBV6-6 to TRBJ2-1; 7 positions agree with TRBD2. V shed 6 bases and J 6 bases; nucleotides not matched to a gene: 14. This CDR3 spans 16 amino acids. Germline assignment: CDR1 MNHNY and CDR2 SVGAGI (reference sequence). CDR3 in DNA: TGTGCCAGCAGCTCCTCCACTAGCGCCCCCCTCAATGAGCAGTTCTTC. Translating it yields CASSSSTSAPLNEQFF.

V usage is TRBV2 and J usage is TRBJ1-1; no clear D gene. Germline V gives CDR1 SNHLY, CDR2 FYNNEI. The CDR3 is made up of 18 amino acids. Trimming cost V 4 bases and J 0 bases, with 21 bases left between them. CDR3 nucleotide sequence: TGTGCCAGCAGTGTAGAAAGGAATGCAGGAAAAGTGAACACTGAAGCTTTCTTT. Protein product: CASSVERNAGKVNTEAFF.

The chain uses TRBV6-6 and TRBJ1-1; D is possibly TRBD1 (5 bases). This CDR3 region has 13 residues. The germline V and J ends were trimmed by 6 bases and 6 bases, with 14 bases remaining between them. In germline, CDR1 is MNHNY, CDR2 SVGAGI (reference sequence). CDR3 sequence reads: CASSRVGGAEAFF. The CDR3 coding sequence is TGTGCCAGCAGCCGAGTTGGGGGGGCTGAAGCTTTCTTT.

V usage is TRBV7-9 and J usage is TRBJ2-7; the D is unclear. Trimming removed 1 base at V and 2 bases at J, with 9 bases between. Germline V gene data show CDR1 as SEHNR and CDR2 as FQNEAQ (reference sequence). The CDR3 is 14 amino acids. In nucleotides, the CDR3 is TGTGCCAGCAGCTTAGTTACAGTGGCCTACGAGCAGTACTTC. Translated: CASSLVTVAYEQYF.

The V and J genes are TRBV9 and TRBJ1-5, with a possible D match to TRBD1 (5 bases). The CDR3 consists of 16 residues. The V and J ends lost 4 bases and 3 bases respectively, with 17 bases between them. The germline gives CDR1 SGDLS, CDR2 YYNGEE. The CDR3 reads CASSPDRKGVNQPQHF. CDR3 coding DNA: TGTGCCAGCAGCCCCGATCGAAAAGGGGTCAATCAGCCCCAGCATTTT.

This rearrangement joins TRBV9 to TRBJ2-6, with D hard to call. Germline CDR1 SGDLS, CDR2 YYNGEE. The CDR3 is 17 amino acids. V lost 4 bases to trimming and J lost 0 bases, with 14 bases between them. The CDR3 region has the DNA TGTGCCAGCAGCTTCTCCTACTCAGGCTCTGGGGCCAACGTCCTGACTTTC. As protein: CASSFSYSGSGANVLTF.

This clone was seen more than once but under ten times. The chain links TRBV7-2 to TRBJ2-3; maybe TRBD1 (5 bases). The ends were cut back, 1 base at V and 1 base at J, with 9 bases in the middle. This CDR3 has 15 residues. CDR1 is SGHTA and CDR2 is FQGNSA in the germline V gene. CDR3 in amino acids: CASSLDRGGTDTQYF. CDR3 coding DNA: TGTGCCAGCAGCTTAGATAGGGGTGGCACAGATACGCAGTATTTT. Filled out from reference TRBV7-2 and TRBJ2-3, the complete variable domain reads GAGVSQSPSNKVTEKGKDVELRCDPISGHTALYWYRQSLGQGLEFLIYFQGNSAPDKSGLPSDRFSAERTGGSVSTLTIQRTQQEDSAVYLCASSLDRGGTDTQYFGPGTRLTVL.

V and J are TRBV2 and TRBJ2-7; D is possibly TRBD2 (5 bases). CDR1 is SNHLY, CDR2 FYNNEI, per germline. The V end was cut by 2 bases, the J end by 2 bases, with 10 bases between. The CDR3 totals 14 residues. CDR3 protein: CASSERGSAYEQYF. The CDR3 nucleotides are TGTGCCAGCAGTGAACGAGGGTCGGCCTACGAGCAGTACTTC.

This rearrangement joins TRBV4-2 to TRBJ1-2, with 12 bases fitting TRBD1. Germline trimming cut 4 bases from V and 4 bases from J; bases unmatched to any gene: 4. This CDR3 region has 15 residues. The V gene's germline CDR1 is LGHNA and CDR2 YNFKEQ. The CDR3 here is CASSRGQGAVYGYTF. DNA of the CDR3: TGTGCCAGCAGCCGGGGACAGGGGGCTGTCTATGGCTACACCTTC.

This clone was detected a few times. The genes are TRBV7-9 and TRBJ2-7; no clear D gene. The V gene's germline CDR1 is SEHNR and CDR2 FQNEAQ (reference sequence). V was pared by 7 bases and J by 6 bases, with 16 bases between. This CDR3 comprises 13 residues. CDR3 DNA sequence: TGTGCCAGCACAGAACCAGGTGAAGGCGAGCAGTACTTC. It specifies CASTEPGEGEQYF.

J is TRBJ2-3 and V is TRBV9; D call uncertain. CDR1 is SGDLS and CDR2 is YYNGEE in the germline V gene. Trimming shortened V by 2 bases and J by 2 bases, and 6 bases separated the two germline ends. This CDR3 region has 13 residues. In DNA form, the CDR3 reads TGTGCCAGCAGCGTTACTCTCACAGATACGCAGTATTTT. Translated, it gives CASSVTLTDTQYF.

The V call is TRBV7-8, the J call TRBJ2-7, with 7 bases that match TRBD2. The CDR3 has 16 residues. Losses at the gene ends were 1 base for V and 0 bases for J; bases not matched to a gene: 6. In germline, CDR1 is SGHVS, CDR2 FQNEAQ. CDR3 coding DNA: TGTGCCAGCAGCTTAGACCCTTGGGGGGGCTCCTACGAGCAGTACTTC. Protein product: CASSLDPWGGSYEQYF.

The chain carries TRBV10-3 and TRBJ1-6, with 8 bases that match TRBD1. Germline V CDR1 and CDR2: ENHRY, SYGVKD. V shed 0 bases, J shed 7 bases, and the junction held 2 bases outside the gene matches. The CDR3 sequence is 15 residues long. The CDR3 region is CAISESTGDNSPLHF. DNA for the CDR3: TGTGCCATCAGTGAGTCGACAGGGGACAATTCACCCCTCCACTTT.

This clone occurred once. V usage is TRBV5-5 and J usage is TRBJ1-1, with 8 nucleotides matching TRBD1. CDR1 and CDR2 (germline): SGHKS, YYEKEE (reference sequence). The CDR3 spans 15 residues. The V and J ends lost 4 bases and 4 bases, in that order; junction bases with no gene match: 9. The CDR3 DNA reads TGTGCCAGCAGCCCTACACCGGACAGGGCCACTGAAGCTTTCTTT. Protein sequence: CASSPTPDRATEAFF.

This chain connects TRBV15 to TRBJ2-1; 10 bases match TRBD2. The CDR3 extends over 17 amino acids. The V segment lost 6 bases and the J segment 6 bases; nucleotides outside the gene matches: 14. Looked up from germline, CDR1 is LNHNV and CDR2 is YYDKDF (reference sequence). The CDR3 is CATSGSGGENPSNEQFF. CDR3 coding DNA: TGTGCCACCAGTGGCAGCGGGGGGGAAAACCCATCCAATGAGCAGTTCTTC.

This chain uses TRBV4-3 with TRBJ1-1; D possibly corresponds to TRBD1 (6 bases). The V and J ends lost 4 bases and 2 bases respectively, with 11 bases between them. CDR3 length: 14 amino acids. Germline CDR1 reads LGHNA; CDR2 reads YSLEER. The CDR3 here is CASSRRGSNTEAFF. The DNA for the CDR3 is TGCGCCAGCAGCCGTAGGGGGAGTAACACTGAAGCTTTCTTT.

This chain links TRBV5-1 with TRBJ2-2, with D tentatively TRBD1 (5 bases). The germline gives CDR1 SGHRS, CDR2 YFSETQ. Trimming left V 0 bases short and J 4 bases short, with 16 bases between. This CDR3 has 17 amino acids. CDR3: CASSLVGPLVGTGELFF. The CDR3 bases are TGCGCCAGCAGCTTGGTGGGGCCCCTTGTTGGCACCGGGGAGCTGTTTTTT.